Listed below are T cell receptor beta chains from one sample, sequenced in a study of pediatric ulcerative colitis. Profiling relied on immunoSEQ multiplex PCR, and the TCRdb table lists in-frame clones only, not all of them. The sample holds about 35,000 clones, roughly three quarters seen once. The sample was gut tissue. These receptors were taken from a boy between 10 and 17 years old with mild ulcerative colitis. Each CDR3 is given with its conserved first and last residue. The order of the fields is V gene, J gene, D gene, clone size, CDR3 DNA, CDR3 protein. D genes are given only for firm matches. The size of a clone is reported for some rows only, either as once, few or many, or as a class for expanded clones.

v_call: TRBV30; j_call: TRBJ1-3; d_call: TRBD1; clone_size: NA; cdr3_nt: TGTGCCTGCACCACCGGGACAGGGGTTGGAAACACCATATATTTT; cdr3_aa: CACTTGTGVGNTIYF
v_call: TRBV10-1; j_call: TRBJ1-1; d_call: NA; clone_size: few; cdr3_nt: TGCGCCAGCCCCCCGTTTGGGGGCGCGTCGGACACTGAAGCTTTCTTT; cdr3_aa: CASPPFGGASDTEAFF
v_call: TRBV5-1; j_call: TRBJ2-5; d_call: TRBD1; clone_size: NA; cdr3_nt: TGCGCCAGCAGCTCGGACAGGGCTGGGTACCAAGAGACCCAGTACTTC; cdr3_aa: CASSSDRAGYQETQYF
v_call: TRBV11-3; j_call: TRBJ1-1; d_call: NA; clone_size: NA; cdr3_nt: TGTGCCAGCAGCTTTGGGACGCACACTGAAGCTTTCTTT; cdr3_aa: CASSFGTHTEAFF
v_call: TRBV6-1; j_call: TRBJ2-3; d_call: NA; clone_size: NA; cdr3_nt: TGTGCCAGCAGTGAATCCCCGGGTGGTAGGAGGGCCACAGATACGCAGTATTTT; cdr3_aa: CASSESPGGRRATDTQYF
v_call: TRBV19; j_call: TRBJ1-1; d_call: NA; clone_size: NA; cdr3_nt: TGTGCCAGTAGTATAGGCCTCCGGAACACTGAAGCTTTCTTT; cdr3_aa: CASSIGLRNTEAFF
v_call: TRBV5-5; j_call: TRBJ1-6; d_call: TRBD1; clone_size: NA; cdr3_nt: TGTGCCAGCAGCCGACAGGGGCAGGGTTCACCCCTCCACTTT; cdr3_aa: CASSRQGQGSPLHF
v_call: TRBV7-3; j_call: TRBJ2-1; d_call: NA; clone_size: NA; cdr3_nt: TGTGCCAGCAGCTTAGTAGGTAGCGTAACCTACAATGAGCAGTTCTTC; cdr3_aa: CASSLVGSVTYNEQFF
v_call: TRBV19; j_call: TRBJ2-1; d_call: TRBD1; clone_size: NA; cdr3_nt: TGTGCCAGTAGTCCCGGGACAGCCACCTACAATGAGCAGTTCTTC; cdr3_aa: CASSPGTATYNEQFF
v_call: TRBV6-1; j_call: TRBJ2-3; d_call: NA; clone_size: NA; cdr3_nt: TGTGCCAGCAGTGTAAGTTTCACAGATACGCAGTATTTT; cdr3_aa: CASSVSFTDTQYF
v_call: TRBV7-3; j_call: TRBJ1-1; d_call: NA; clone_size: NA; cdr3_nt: TGTGCCAGCAGCTTAACCCAGAACACTGAAGCTTTCTTT; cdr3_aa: CASSLTQNTEAFF
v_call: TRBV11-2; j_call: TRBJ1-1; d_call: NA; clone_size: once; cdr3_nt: TGTGCCAGCAGCCCCGGACTTACCTGGGGGATGAACACTGAAGCTTTCTTT; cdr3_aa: CASSPGLTWGMNTEAFF
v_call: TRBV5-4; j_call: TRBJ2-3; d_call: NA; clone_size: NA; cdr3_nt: TGTGCCAGCAGCTTGGCCAGGGCCTTCACAGATACGCAGTATTTT; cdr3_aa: CASSLARAFTDTQYF
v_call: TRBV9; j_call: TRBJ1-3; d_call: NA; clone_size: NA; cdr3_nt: TGTGCCAGCAGCGCTGAAGGACGGTTCTCTGGAAACACCATATATTTT; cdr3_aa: CASSAEGRFSGNTIYF
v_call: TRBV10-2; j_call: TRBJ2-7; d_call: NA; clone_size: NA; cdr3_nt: TGCGCCAGCAGCTTTTTGGGCGAGCAGTACTTC; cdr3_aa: CASSFLGEQYF
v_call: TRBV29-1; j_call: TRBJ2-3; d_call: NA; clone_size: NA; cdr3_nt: TGCAGCGTGGACTACAGCACAGATACGCAGTATTTT; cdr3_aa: CSVDYSTDTQYF
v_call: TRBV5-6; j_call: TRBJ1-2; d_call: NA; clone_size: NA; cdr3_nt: TGTGCCAGCAGCTTAAAGGACCCGTTGGGCTACACCTTC; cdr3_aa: CASSLKDPLGYTF
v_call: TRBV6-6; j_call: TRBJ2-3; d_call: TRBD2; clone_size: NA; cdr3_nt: TGTGCCAGCAGCCGACTAGCGGGGGCAGATACGCAGTATTTT; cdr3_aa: CASSRLAGADTQYF
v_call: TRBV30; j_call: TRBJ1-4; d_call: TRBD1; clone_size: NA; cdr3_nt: TGTGCCTGGAGTAATGCGGGACAGATATTAAATGAAAAACTGTTTTTT; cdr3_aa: CAWSNAGQILNEKLFF
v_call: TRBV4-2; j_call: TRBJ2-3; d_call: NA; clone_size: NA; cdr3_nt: TGTGCCAGCAGCCTAGGGGGGGTGAAACCAGATACGCAGTATTTT; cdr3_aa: CASSLGGVKPDTQYF
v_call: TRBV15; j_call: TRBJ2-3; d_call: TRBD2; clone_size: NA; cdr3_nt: TGTGCCACCAGCGGAGGACTAGCGGGGGGTGTAACGCAGTATTTT; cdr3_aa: CATSGGLAGGVTQYF
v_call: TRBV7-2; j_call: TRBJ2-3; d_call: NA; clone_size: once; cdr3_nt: TGTGCCAGCAGCTTAGTTGGCAGGGGAACAGATACGCAGTATTTT; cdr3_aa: CASSLVGRGTDTQYF
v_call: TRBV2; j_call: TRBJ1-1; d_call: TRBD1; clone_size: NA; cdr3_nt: TGTGCCAGCAGTCCCGGGACAGGGCGTAACTCTGAAGCTTTCTTT; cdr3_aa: CASSPGTGRNSEAFF
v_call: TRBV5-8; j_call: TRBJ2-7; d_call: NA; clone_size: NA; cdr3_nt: TGTGCCAGCAGCTTGGGCTCGCTTAGCTCCTACGAGCAGTACTTC; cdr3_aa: CASSLGSLSSYEQYF
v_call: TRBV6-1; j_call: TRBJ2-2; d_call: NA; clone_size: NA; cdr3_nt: TGTGCCAGCAGTGAAGGGGACACCGGGGAGCTGTTTTTT; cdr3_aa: CASSEGDTGELFF
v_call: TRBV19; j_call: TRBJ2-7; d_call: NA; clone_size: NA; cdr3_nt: TGTGCCAGTAGTATAGGGGGGCTCGACTCCTACGAGCAGTACTTC; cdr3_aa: CASSIGGLDSYEQYF
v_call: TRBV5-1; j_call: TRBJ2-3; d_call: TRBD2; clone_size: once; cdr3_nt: TGCGCCAGCAGCTTGAGCGGGGGTGGTGATACGCAGTATTTT; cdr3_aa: CASSLSGGGDTQYF
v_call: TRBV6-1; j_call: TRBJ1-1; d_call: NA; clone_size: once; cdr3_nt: TGTGCCAGCAGTGAAGGTGGAGGGGACACTGAAGCTTTCTTT; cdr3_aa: CASSEGGGDTEAFF
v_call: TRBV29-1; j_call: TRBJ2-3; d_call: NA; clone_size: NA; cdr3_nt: TGCAGCGTTGGCCGCGTTGGGGGCACAGATACGCAGTATTTT; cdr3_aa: CSVGRVGGTDTQYF
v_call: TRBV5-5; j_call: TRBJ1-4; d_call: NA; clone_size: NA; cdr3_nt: TGTGCCAGCAGCCCTGGACTGACTGAAAAACTGTTTTTT; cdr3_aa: CASSPGLTEKLFF